This passage covers 18 T cell receptor beta chains from one sample sequenced in a study of cytomegalovirus exposure and HLA in healthy donors. The PCR ran on 60 Vbeta and 13 Jbeta primers. Clones were read by immunoSEQ multiplex PCR, and TCRdb kept only the in-frame ones, dropping some. The table has roughly 150,000 clones, 80% seen once. The sequenced sample was PBMCs. The receptors derive from a man younger than 30 in good health and CMV-seropositive.

This clone appeared a few times. The chain has TRBV5-1 and TRBJ2-1; 10 positions match TRBD1. This CDR3 region has 15 residues. V lost 6 bases to trimming and J lost 5 bases; unmatched junction nucleotides: 8. Per the germline V gene, CDR1 is SGHRS and CDR2 is YFSETQ. The CDR3 DNA follows: TGCGCCAGCAATACCGACAGGGGGCCGAACAATGAGCAGTTCTTC. This sequence encodes CASNTDRGPNNEQFF. Full variable domain (rest looked up from reference TRBV5-1 and TRBJ2-1): KAGVTQTPRYLIKTRGQQVTLSCSPISGHRSVSWYQQTPGQGLQFLFEYFSETQRNKGNFPGRFSGRQFSNSRSEMNVSTLELGDSALYLCASNTDRGPNNEQFFGPGTRLTVL.

The genes are TRBV7-9 and TRBJ2-5; a weak D match, TRBD1 (8 bases). The germline gives CDR1 SEHNR, CDR2 FQNEAQ (reference sequence). V lost 5 bases and J lost 2, with 24 bases in between. The CDR3 spans 18 residues. CDR3 bases: TGTGCCAGCAGCACCCGGACAGGGAAGGGAGGGTTGCAAGAGACCCAGTACTTC. Residues: CASSTRTGKGGLQETQYF.

This clone was found a few times. The rearrangement joins TRBV7-2 to TRBJ1-2, with D perhaps TRBD1 (5 bases). Per the germline V gene, CDR1 is SGHTA and CDR2 is FQGNSA. Trimming took off 0 bases at V and 8 bases at J, with 10 bases between the two ends. The CDR3 covers 13 residues. CDR3 region: CASSLAQGLGYTF. CDR3 nucleotide sequence: TGTGCCAGCAGCTTAGCGCAGGGCTTAGGCTACACCTTC.

The sample holds one count of this clone. The chain has TRBV2 and TRBJ2-5; unclear D gene. The CDR3 is 14 residues long. The germline gives CDR1 SNHLY, CDR2 FYNNEI. Trimming cost V 6 bases and J 7 bases, with 18 bases left between them. CDR3: CASSPRLTSATQYF. Here the CDR3 DNA reads TGTGCCAGCAGCCCCCGACTGACTTCAGCGACCCAGTACTTC.

In this sample, this clone turned up a few times. The genes are TRBV7-2 and TRBJ1-2, with a tentative D call TRBD1 (6 bases). There are 15 residues in the CDR3. V shed 5 bases and J shed 0 bases, with 13 bases lying between them. The germline V gene encodes CDR1 SGHTA and CDR2 FQGNSA. The CDR3 here is CASSHWTDSNYGYTF. Written as DNA, the CDR3 is TGTGCCAGCAGCCACTGGACAGACTCTAACTATGGCTACACCTTC.

The rearrangement links TRBV7-6 to TRBJ2-2; D gene ambiguous. The CDR3 extends over 16 amino acids. The V gene's germline CDR1 is SGHVS and CDR2 FNYEAQ. The V end was cut by 5 bases, the J end by 7 bases, with 20 bases between. The CDR3 protein is CASSPGSMSAGGELFF. CDR3 coding DNA: TGTGCCAGCAGCCCCGGTTCCATGTCCGCAGGCGGGGAGCTGTTTTTT.

Written as DNA, the CDR3 is TGTGCCAGCAGCCCAGAAACAGGGAGCAATCAGCCCCAGCATTTT. Translating it yields CASSPETGSNQPQHF. The chain joins TRBV7-2 to TRBJ1-5; a weak D match, TRBD1 (6 bases). The ends were cut back, 5 bases at V and 1 base at J, with 12 bases in the middle. CDR3 size: 15 residues. CDR1 and CDR2 (germline): SGHTA, FQGNSA.

The chain links TRBV4-1 to TRBJ1-2; TRBD1 agrees at 7 bases. CDR3 length: 16 residues. V was pared by 3 bases and J by 3 bases, with 10 bases of the junction left unmatched. Germline values: CDR1 MGHRA, CDR2 YSYEKL. CDR3 region: CASSQGQLEDYYGYTF. CDR3 in DNA: TGCGCCAGCAGCCAGGGACAGCTCGAGGATTACTATGGCTACACCTTC.

This chain's CDR3 is CASSELANRGLFFF. The CDR3 DNA reads TGCGCCAGCAGTGAACTTGCGAACAGGGGGCTTTTTTTCTTT. The V and J genes are TRBV10-1 and TRBJ1-1; 9 bases are a match to TRBD1. Losses at the gene ends were 3 bases for V and 13 bases for J; bases not matched to a gene: 12. Germline V gives CDR1 WNHNN, CDR2 SYGVQD (reference sequence). This CDR3 comprises 14 residues.

The V and J genes are TRBV28 and TRBJ2-2; D is perhaps TRBD1 (5 bases). V was clipped by 2 bases and J by 2 bases, with 9 bases between them. The CDR3 sequence is 15 residues long. Germline assignment: CDR1 MDHEN and CDR2 SYDVKM. The CDR3 here is CASSLDRGNTGELFF. The CDR3 coding sequence is TGTGCCAGCAGTTTAGACAGAGGTAACACCGGGGAGCTGTTTTTT.

The V gene is TRBV29-1, the J gene TRBJ1-1; TRBD1 might be the D (5 bases). The CDR3 is 21 residues long. Trimming stripped 5 bases from V and 0 bases from J, with 34 bases between. The germline CDR1 and CDR2 sequences are SQVTM and ANQGSEA. The CDR3 here is CSVKGTGNIGPGRGMNTEAFF. As DNA, the CDR3 is TGCAGCGTTAAAGGCACTGGGAATATAGGGCCAGGGAGGGGCATGAACACTGAAGCTTTCTTT.

V is TRBV7-6 and J is TRBJ1-5, with TRBD1 identical over 7 bases. The length of the CDR3 is 15 residues. The V segment lost 2 bases and the J segment 0 bases; nucleotides outside the gene matches: 1. Germline assignment: CDR1 SGHVS and CDR2 FNYEAQ. CDR3 in DNA: TGTGCCAGCAGCTTACAGGGGGATAGCAATCAGCCCCAGCATTTT. Protein: CASSLQGDSNQPQHF.

The chain recombines TRBV2 with TRBJ1-5, with 9 positions matching TRBD1. Germline V gene lookup returns CDR1 SNHLY and CDR2 FYNNEI. Trimming took 8 bases from V and 7 from J; bases not matched to a gene: 12. This CDR3 is 15 amino acids long. In nucleotides, the CDR3 is TGTGCCAGCCGCCTCCCACAGGGGGCTGGGCAGCCCCAGCATTTT. Residues: CASRLPQGAGQPQHF.

The chain joins TRBV11-2 to TRBJ2-3; D is unclear. This CDR3 comprises 15 residues. CDR1 is SGHAT, CDR2 FQNNGV, per germline. The V and J ends lost 2 bases and 2 bases respectively, with 11 bases between them. The CDR3 DNA sequence: TGTGCCAGCAGCTTACCCCGATCTAACACAGATACGCAGTATTTT. Translation: CASSLPRSNTDTQYF.

This rearrangement joins TRBV5-1 to TRBJ1-1; TRBD1 matches 8 bases. V lost 0 bases to trimming and J lost 4 bases; unmatched junction nucleotides: 2. The CDR3 runs to 14 residues. The germline V gene has CDR1 SGHRS and CDR2 YFSETQ. The CDR3 spells CASSLDRGFTEAFF. The DNA for the CDR3 is TGCGCCAGCAGCTTGGACAGGGGGTTCACTGAAGCTTTCTTT.

V is TRBV6-5 and J is TRBJ2-3; TRBD1 is a possible D gene (6 bases). This CDR3 region has 13 residues. CDR1 and CDR2 from the germline V gene are MNHEY and SVGAGI. The V end was cut by 6 bases, the J end by 6 bases, with 13 bases between. CDR3 in DNA: TGTGCCAGCAGCCCCCGAAGGGGGGATACGCAGTATTTT. This codes for CASSPRRGDTQYF.

The V call is TRBV27, the J call TRBJ1-6; D not resolved. Trimming cost V 10 bases and J 7 bases, with 20 bases left between them. Germline assignment: CDR1 MNHEY and CDR2 SMNVEV (reference sequence). CDR3 size: 15 residues. Written as DNA, the CDR3 is TGTGCCACCCAGAGGTTGGGCCGGGAAAATTCACCCCTCCACTTT. Protein: CATQRLGRENSPLHF.

This chain joins TRBV5-6 and TRBJ2-7; a weak D match, TRBD2 (6 bases). With 6 bases removed from V and 5 bases from J, the gap between germline ends came to 18 bases. Per germline, CDR1 SGHDT and CDR2 YYEEEE. The CDR3 spans 14 residues. The CDR3 DNA follows: TGTGCCAGCAACCGGATAGGGACTTCGCACGAGCAGTACTTC. Translation: CASNRIGTSHEQYF. Variable domain in full (rest from reference TRBV5-6 and TRBJ2-7): DAGVTQSPTHLIKTRGQQVTLRCSPKSGHDTVSWYQQALGQGPQFIFQYYEEEERQRGNFPDRFSGHQFPNYSSELNVNALLLGDSALYLCASNRIGTSHEQYFGPGTRLTVT.